This passage covers 5 T cell receptor beta chains from one sample sequenced in a study of beta chain features in type 1 diabetes. Reverse transcribing all isolated RNA meant expressed TCRB transcripts were sequenced. TCRdb's table, derived via immunoSEQ multiplex PCR, lists solely in-frame clones and lacks some. The table shows over 150,000 clones, with less than 15% occurring only once. Source material: central memory CD4+ T cells from blood. All receptors derive from a woman aged 18-30 years in good health.

This clone has a count of ten or more. The rearrangement joins TRBV28 to TRBJ2-4, with 10 bases lining up with TRBD2. Germline V CDR1 and CDR2: MDHEN, SYDVKM. This CDR3 region has 14 residues. Trimming cost V 6 bases and J 12 bases; bases outside gene matches: 11. The CDR3 nucleotides are TGTGCCAGCAGCGACCCCGGGACTAGCGTTTATCAGTACTTC. It yields the protein CASSDPGTSVYQYF.

This clone was observed a few times. The CDR3 DNA reads as TGCGCCAGCAGCCAAGAGGGGGGGAGCTACACCTTC. Protein: CASSQEGGSYTF. The chain recombines TRBV4-3 with TRBJ1-2; D may be TRBD1 (5 bases). V was clipped by 0 bases and J by 9 bases, with 8 bases between them. Looked up from germline, CDR1 is LGHNA and CDR2 is YSLEER. CDR3 size: 12 residues.

The gene calls are TRBV5-4 and TRBJ2-7; TRBD2 aligns across 14 bases. V lost 0 bases and J lost 4; bases outside the gene matches: 3. The CDR3 contains 16 residues. The germline V gene encodes CDR1 SGHNT and CDR2 YYREEE (reference sequence). The CDR3 region is CASSLGGLAGGYEQYF. The DNA for the CDR3 is TGTGCCAGCAGCTTGGGTGGACTAGCGGGAGGTTACGAGCAGTACTTC.

This clone has a handful of counts. The rearrangement links TRBV4-2 to TRBJ2-5; D possibly corresponds to TRBD2 (5 bases). Germline V gene sequence: CDR1 LGHNA, CDR2 YNFKEQ. The ends were cut back, 0 bases at V and 1 base at J, with 9 bases in the middle. This CDR3 contains 15 residues. CDR3 sequence reads: CASSQEGSVQETQYF. In DNA form, the CDR3 reads TGTGCCAGCAGCCAAGAAGGTAGCGTCCAAGAGACCCAGTACTTC.

The genes are TRBV10-2 and TRBJ2-3; 12 bases map to TRBD2. There are 15 residues in the CDR3. The germline gives CDR1 WSHSY, CDR2 SAAADI. J was trimmed by 4 bases and V by 6 bases; bases with no gene match: 5. CDR3 in amino acids: CASSLAGGRSDTQYF. The CDR3 coding sequence is TGCGCCAGCAGCCTAGCGGGAGGGAGGTCAGATACGCAGTATTTT.